Following are 11 T cell receptor beta chains from one sample sequenced in a study of vaccination effects on CD4 cells after COVID-19 (dated 2022 in TCRdb). To identify antigen-specific CD4+ T cell clonotypes by their expansion, the ViraFEST assay first stimulated PBMC with viral peptide pools and then applied TCR sequencing. After around 11 days of culture, CD4+ T cells were isolated with the EasySep CD4+ T cell isolation kit. Each participant received two doses of an mRNA SARS-CoV-2 vaccine, either BNT162b2 or mRNA-1273. The method behind the library was the immunoSEQ multiplex PCR assay. The table comes from immuneACCESS by way of TCRdb, which keeps in-frame sequences with V and J called. Part of the clones is missing from these tables; in studies checked, under half for an unresolved V gene and the rest for unknown reasons. Within this sample are about 24,000 clones, with 60% to 80% of them counted one time only. Roughly 20% of the sample rests with the top ten.

These receptors have no identified antigens. The sequences come from CD4+ T cells from PBMCs cultured with HCoV-NL63 spike peptides, collected after COVID-19 vaccination. In the paper's terms, the cell subset or site label means: HCoV-NL63 spike overlapping peptide pool stimulation. The receptors come from a human donor who received a COVID-19 vaccine.

The J gene is TRBJ2-5, the V gene TRBV6-1; TRBD1 matches at 7 bases. The germline V gene has CDR1 MNHNS and CDR2 SASEGT. This CDR3 comprises 13 residues. With V trimmed by 7 bases and J by 4 bases, 6 bases remained unmatched. The chain's CDR3 is CASNRGRSETQYF. The CDR3 DNA reads TGTGCCAGCAATAGGGGGCGCTCAGAGACCCAGTACTTC.

Points on this clone: The junction shows a germline mismatch at one end, possibly a read error. This chain links TRBV27 with TRBJ2-7; maybe TRBD2 (6 bases). Germline CDR1 is MNHEY and CDR2 is SMNVEV (reference sequence). This CDR3 spans 14 amino acids. CDR3 nucleotides: TGTGCCAGCAGCCGGAGGGAATCGTCCTCCGAGCAGTACTTC. It yields the protein CASSRRESSSEQYF.

The rearrangement uses TRBV5-1 and TRBJ1-2; D unclear. Germline V gene lookup returns CDR1 SGHRS and CDR2 YFSETQ. The length of the CDR3 is 13 residues. Trimming pared 6 bases from V and 7 bases from J, leaving 16 bases between. CDR3 sequence: CASTQQSDRGYTF. In DNA form, the CDR3 reads TGCGCCAGCACGCAACAGAGCGATCGTGGCTACACCTTC.

This clone was counted only a few times. The DNA of the CDR3 is TGTGCCAGCTCACCACCTTCCGGGCAGGGAAAAGCTTTCTTT. This gives the protein CASSPPSGQGKAFF. The chain has TRBV18 and TRBJ1-1; D possibly corresponds to TRBD1 (5 bases). CDR1 is KGHSH and CDR2 is LQKENI in the germline V gene. This CDR3 has 14 residues. V lost 0 bases, J lost 9 bases, and 14 bases lay in between.

The chain employs TRBV29-1 and TRBJ2-7, with TRBD1 as a possible D gene (8 bases). The CDR3 covers 18 residues. From germline, CDR1 is SQVTM and CDR2 ANQGSEA. V dropped 8 bases and J dropped 3 bases, with 32 bases sitting between them. CDR3 sequence (DNA): TGCAGCCCCGTCAGGGGGCAGGGAGGGAGCGAGGAGCGCTACGAGCAGTACTTC. Amino acid sequence: CSPVRGQGGSEERYEQYF.

The chain combines TRBV29-1 with TRBJ1-2, with TRBD1 identical over 8 bases. The CDR3 spans 15 residues. Germline-derived CDR1 and CDR2 are SQVTM and ANQGSEA. The J segment lost 11 bases and the V segment lost 4 bases, leaving 18 bases of the junction unmatched. The CDR3 region has the DNA TGCAGCGTTGGGGGGACAGGTTCTCCCTGGGGCGATTACACCTTC. Translation: CSVGGTGSPWGDYTF.

The V call is TRBV29-1, the J call TRBJ2-3, with D perhaps TRBD2 (7 bases). Trimming took 3 bases from V and 0 from J, leaving 16 bases between them. CDR3 length: 16 amino acids. Per the germline V gene, CDR1 is SQVTM and CDR2 is ANQGSEA. The CDR3: CSVEIWGGESTDTQYF. The CDR3 DNA reads as TGCAGCGTTGAGATCTGGGGGGGCGAGAGCACAGATACGCAGTATTTT.

The chain combines TRBV4-1 with TRBJ1-1, with TRBD1 as a possible D gene (5 bases). Trimming removed 0 bases from V and 1 base from J, with 27 bases in between. The CDR3 is 21 amino acids. In germline, CDR1 is MGHRA, CDR2 YSYEKL. Here the CDR3 reads CASSQDGMVGRRGFWNTEAFF. In DNA form, the CDR3 reads TGCGCCAGCAGCCAAGATGGTATGGTGGGGCGAAGGGGATTTTGGAACACTGAAGCTTTCTTT.

The chain combines TRBV7-8 with TRBJ1-4, with 8 bases matching TRBD1. Per the germline V gene, CDR1 is SGHVS and CDR2 is FQNEAQ. CDR3 length equals 16 residues. V was clipped by 1 base and J by 5 bases; unmatched bases: 6. CDR3 residues: CASSLDGGTGNEKLFF. The CDR3 nucleotides read TGTGCCAGCAGCTTAGATGGGGGGACAGGAAATGAAAAACTGTTTTTT.

This rearrangement joins TRBV3-1 (or the pseudogene TRBV3-2) to TRBJ2-3; 12 nucleotides line up with TRBD2. Trimming removed 3 bases from V and 4 bases from J; junction bases left unmatched: 8. Germline V lookup: CDR1 LGHDT, CDR2 YNNKEL (reference sequence). The CDR3 contains 17 residues. DNA for the CDR3: TGTGCCAGCAGCCAGTCCAGACTAGCGGGAGTCTCAGATACGCAGTATTTT. Translation gives CASSQSRLAGVSDTQYF.

The chain employs TRBV28 and TRBJ1-2, with TRBD1 identical over 7 bases. The germline gives CDR1 MDHEN, CDR2 SYDVKM. There are 14 residues in the CDR3. V trimming: 5 bases; J trimming: 2 bases; junction bases outside the gene matches: 5. The CDR3 protein is CASSVLTGNYGYTF. The CDR3 region has the DNA TGTGCCAGCAGTGTATTGACAGGGAACTATGGCTACACCTTC.